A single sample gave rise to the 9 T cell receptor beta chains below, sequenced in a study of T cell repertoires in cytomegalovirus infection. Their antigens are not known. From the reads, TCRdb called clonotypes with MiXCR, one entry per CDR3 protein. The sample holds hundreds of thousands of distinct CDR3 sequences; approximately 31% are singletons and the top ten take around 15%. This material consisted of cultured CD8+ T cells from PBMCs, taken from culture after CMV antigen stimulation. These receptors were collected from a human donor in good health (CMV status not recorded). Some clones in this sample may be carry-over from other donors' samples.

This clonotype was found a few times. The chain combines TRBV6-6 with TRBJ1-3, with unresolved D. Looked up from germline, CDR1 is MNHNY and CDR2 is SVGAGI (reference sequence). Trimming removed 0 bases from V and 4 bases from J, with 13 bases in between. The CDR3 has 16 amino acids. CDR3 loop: CASSYSITRTGNTIYF. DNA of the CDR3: TGTGCCAGCAGTTACTCGATAACCAGGACGGGAAACACCATATATTTT.

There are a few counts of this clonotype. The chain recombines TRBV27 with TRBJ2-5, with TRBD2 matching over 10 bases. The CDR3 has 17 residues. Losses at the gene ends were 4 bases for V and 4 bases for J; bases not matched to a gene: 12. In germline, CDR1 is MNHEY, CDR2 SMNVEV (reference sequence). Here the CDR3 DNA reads TGTGCCAGCAGTTCTTTACCAAGCGGGGGGGCTTTAGAGACCCAGTACTTC. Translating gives CASSSLPSGGALETQYF.

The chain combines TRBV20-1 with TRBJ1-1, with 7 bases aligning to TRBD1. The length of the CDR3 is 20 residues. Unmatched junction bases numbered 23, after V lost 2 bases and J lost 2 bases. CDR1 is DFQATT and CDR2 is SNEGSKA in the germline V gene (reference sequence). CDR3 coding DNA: TGCAGTGCTAGACCCCGGGACAGACACGAATTTACGGGGCTTAACACTGAAGCTTTCTTT. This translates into CSARPRDRHEFTGLNTEAFF.

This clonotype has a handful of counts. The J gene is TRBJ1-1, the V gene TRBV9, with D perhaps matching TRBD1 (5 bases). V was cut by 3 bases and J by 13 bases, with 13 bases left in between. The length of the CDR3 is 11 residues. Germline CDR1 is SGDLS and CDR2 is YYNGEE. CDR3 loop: CASSAREEGFF. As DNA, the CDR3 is TGTGCCAGCAGCGCCAGGGAGGAGGGTTTCTTT.

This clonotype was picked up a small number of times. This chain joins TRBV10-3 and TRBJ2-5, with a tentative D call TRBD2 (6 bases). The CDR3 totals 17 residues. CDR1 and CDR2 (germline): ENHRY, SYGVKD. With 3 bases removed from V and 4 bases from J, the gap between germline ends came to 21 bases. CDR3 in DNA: TGTGCCATCAGTGACCCCTCGGTCTTCCCCGGGGGAGAGACCCAGTACTTC. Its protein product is CAISDPSVFPGGETQYF.

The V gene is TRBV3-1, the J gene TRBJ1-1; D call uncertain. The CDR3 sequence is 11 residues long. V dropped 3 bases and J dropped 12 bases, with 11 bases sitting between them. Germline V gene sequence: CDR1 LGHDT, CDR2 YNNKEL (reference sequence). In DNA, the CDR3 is TGTGCCAGCAGCCAGAGAGAGGAGTCTTTCTTT. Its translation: CASSQREESFF.

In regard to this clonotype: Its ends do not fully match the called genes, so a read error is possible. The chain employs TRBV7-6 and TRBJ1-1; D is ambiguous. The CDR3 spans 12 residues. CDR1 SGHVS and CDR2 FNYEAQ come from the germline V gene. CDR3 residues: CAGSSASGEAFF. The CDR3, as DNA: TGTGCCGGCAGCTCAGCGTCAGGTGAAGCTTTCTTT.

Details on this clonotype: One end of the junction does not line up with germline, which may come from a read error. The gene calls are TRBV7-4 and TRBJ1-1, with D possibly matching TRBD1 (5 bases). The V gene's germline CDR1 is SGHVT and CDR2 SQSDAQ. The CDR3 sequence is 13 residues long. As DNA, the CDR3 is TGTGCCAACAGCTCCCCCGGGGGGACTGAAGCTTTCTTT. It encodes CANSSPGGTEAFF.

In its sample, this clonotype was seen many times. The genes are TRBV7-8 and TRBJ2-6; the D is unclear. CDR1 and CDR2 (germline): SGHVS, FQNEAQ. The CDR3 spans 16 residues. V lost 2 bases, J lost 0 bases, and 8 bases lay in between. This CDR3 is CASSLSFPSGANVLTF. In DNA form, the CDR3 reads TGTGCCAGCAGCTTATCCTTTCCCTCTGGGGCCAACGTCCTGACTTTC.